Listed below are T cell receptor beta chains from one sample, sequenced in a study of MAIT cells during Salmonella Paratyphi A infection. TCRdb itself ran the 5' RACE reads through MiXCR, one entry per CDR3 protein. The sample yields roughly 700 distinct CDR3 sequences, 41% seen once. The source material was MAIT cells from blood. All receptors come from an adult in good health. CDR3s include the opening cysteine and the closing phenylalanine or tryptophan. A D gene is named only where the DNA matches it firmly. Size is omitted from some rows. Given values are once, few, many or a class for expanded clones.

D gene,clone size,V gene,J gene,CDR3 DNA,CDR3 protein
-,-,TRBV6-2/TRBV6-3,TRBJ2-5,-,CASSFYICSARLAGGQETHYF
-,few,TRBV20-1,TRBJ1-5,TGCAGTGCCAGCAGCCAAGATAGGGCACAACTTAGCAATCAGCCCCAGCATTTT,CSASSQDRAQLSNQPQHF
TRBD1,-,TRBV7-8,TRBJ2-3,TGTGCCAGCGAGGGGGCGGTCGATACGCAGTATTTT,CASEGAVDTQYF
TRBD1,few,TRBV15,TRBJ2-6,TGTGCCACCAGCAGACAGGGGGCTGGGGCCAACGTCCTGACTTTC,CATSRQGAGANVLTF
TRBD2,-,TRBV15,TRBJ2-7,TGTGCCACCAGCAGAGAGGCGGGAGGAGAGTACGAGCAGTACTTC,CATSREAGGEYEQYF
-,large,TRBV20-1,TRBJ1-1,TGCAGTGCTAGAGGCCAGGGAGACACTGAAGCTTTCTTT,CSARGQGDTEAFF
-,-,TRBV20-1,TRBJ1-1,TGCAGTGCTAGAGATCTCCTAGATGAGGGCTCCACGGGTACTGAAGCTTTCTTT,CSARDLLDEGSTGTEAFF
TRBD1,medium-sized,TRBV15,TRBJ1-1,TGTGCCACCAGCAGGGTGACAGGGGGCCCTGGGAAAGCTTTCTTT,CATSRVTGGPGKAFF
-,-,TRBV20-1,TRBJ2-1,TGTAGTGCCCGCGGCGGGCCAGACAGTGAGCAGTTCTTC,CSARGGPDSEQFF
-,-,TRBV6-2/TRBV6-3,TRBJ2-3,TGTGCCAGCAGTGCCCGGGATCACACAGATACGCAGTATTTT,CASSARDHTDTQYF
TRBD2,-,TRBV6-2/TRBV6-3,TRBJ2-1,TGTGCAAACCTAGGAGCGGGGGATTGGAATGAGCAGTTCTTC,CANLGAGDWNEQFF
-,-,TRBV20-1,TRBJ2-7,TGCAGTGCTAGAGATCTTCAGGGTAACGAGCAGTACTTC,CSARDLQGNEQYF
TRBD1,many,TRBV20-1,TRBJ1-5,TGCAGTGCTAGAGATGGCGCAGGGGGACAGCCCCAGCATTTT,CSARDGAGGQPQHF
TRBD2,hyperexpanded,TRBV25-1,TRBJ2-3,TGTGCCAGCAGTGAAGGGGAGCGGGGTGACGCAGATACGCAGTATTTT,CASSEGERGDADTQYF
TRBD1,-,TRBV20-1,TRBJ2-5,TGCAGTGCCGAGCGGACAGGGATGATGGGCAATCAGCCCCAGTACTTC,CSAERTGMMGNQPQYF
TRBD2,-,TRBV20-1,TRBJ2-3,TGCAGTGCTAGCGGGGGGGCAGATACGCAGTATTTT,CSASGGADTQYF
-,many,TRBV20-1,TRBJ1-5,TGCAGTGCTAGAGGGGGGCCGGACGGACAGCCCCAGCATTTT,CSARGGPDGQPQHF
TRBD1,-,TRBV15,TRBJ1-4,TGTGCCACCAGCAGTGAGGGACAGGGTTTTGAAAAACTGTTTTTT,CATSSEGQGFEKLFF
-,many,TRBV20-1,TRBJ2-2,TGCAGAGCCGTTGGCACCGGGGAGCTGTTTTTT,CRAVGTGELFF
-,-,TRBV28,TRBJ2-1,TGTGCCAGCAGTTCCTTAAGGGGGGAGGTGCAGACCCAGTTCTTC,CASSSLRGEVQTQFF
-,-,TRBV25-1,TRBJ2-3,TGTGCCAGCAGTGAAGGGGAGAGGGGGGAAGAAGAGAAGCAGGAGTTT,CASSEGERGEEEKQEF
-,many,TRBV29-1,TRBJ1-6,TGCAGCGCCCGGGACCGTCCCGGGGATAATTCACCCCTCCACTTT,CSARDRPGDNSPLHF
TRBD1,few,TRBV6-4,TRBJ2-3,TGTGCCAGCAGTGATGGGACAGGGGGCACAGATACGCAGTATTTT,CASSDGTGGTDTQYF
-,-,TRBV20-1,TRBJ2-1,TGCAGTGAGACACAGGGACAAAGCTCCTACAATGAGCAGTTCTTC,CSETQGQSSYNEQFF
TRBD1,medium-sized,TRBV20-1,TRBJ2-5,TGCAGTGCTAGAGATACGACAGGGGACATAGAGACCCAGTACTTC,CSARDTTGDIETQYF
-,-,TRBV6-1,TRBJ2-2,TGTGTCAGCAGCACGACGGAGACCGGGGAGCTGTTTTTT,CVSSTTETGELFF
-,large,TRBV6-1,TRBJ1-1,TGTGCCAGCAACCAAGGGGACATCGGTGAAGCTTTCTTT,CASNQGDIGEAFF
TRBD2,once,TRBV6-2/TRBV6-3,TRBJ2-3,TGTGCCAGCAGTTACACTAGCGGGGAGTCTGCAGATACGCAGTATTTT,CASSYTSGESADTQYF
-,hyperexpanded,TRBV15,TRBJ2-5,TGTGCCACCAGCAGAGATAAGGGGGGCGCAGAGACCCAGTACTTC,CATSRDKGGAETQYF
-,-,TRBV7-9,TRBJ2-5,TGTGCCAGCAGCTTACTTGCGGGAATAGAGACCCAGTACTTC,CASSLLAGIETQYF
-,-,TRBV6-2/TRBV6-3,TRBJ1-1,TGTGCCAGCAGTGCTAGGGGACAAAGTGAAACTGAAGCTTTCTTT,CASSARGQSETEAFF
TRBD2,few,TRBV20-1,TRBJ2-5,TGCAGTGCTAGAGATCTAGCGGGGGGGCAAGAGACCCAGTACTTC,CSARDLAGGQETQYF
-,-,TRBV20-1,TRBJ1-1,TGCAGTGCTAGTGTGGCAGGGGTGGACAATGAAGCTTTCTTC,CSASVAGVDNEAFF
TRBD2,-,TRBV20-1,TRBJ2-3,TGCAGTGCTAGACTAGCGGGGGGGGCAGATACGCAGTATTTT,CSARLAGGADTQYF
-,-,TRBV6-1,TRBJ1-1,TGTGCCAGCAGTGCTAGAAGTGAGGGGGAAGAAGGGAGAGTGAACACTGAAGCTTTCTTT,CASSARSEGEEGRVNTEAFF
-,-,TRBV6-2/TRBV6-3,TRBJ2-5,TGTGCCAGCAGCGCGGGGGCCGAGGAGACCCAGTACTTC,CASSAGAEETQYF
TRBD1,-,TRBV24-1,TRBJ2-2,TGTGCCACCAAGGGGGACAGGGACACCGGGGAGCTGTTTTTT,CATKGDRDTGELFF
TRBD1,many,TRBV20-1,TRBJ2-2,TGCAGTGCTAGAGATGGAGACAGGGACACCGGGGAGCTGTTTTTT,CSARDGDRDTGELFF
TRBD2,few,TRBV15,TRBJ2-1,TGTGCCACCAGCATAAGCGGGGGGGCCGCCAATGAGCAGTTCTTC,CATSISGGAANEQFF
TRBD1,few,TRBV6-1,TRBJ1-1,TGTGCCAGCAGTGCTAGGGACAGGGGGCACACTGAAGCTTTCTTT,CASSARDRGHTEAFF
TRBD2,-,TRBV6-4,TRBJ2-1,TGTGCCAGCAGTGGAGAGGCGGGGGCCTACAATGAGCAGTTCTTC,CASSGEAGAYNEQFF
TRBD1,-,TRBV6-2/TRBV6-3,TRBJ1-1,TGTGCCAGCAGTGCCCGGGAGAGCACAGGGGCGACTGAAGCTTTCTTT,CASSARESTGATEAFF